This T cell receptor (beta chain) was found in a study of OX40 agonist ivuxolimab in advanced cancers. Study-wide context: Intravenous ivuxolimab at 0.01 to 10 mg/kg was given to patients every 2 weeks. Study findings and constraints: Clonal expansion was among the lowest in partial responders at 0.1-3.0 mg/kg, especially CD8+. Expanded clones were, on average, more numerous among CD8+ T cells than CD4+. There were also nonresponders showing low normalized T-cell clonal expansion.

Concerning this clone itself: Antigen specificity is unknown.

The method was immunoSEQ multiplex PCR; TCRdb's version includes in-frame clones alone and lacks a portion of them. The sample has 60,000 to 75,000 clones; around 88% are singletons. This specimen consisted of CD4+ or CD8+ T cells sorted from blood, obtained in a trial of the OX40 agonist ivuxolimab. This clonotype originated in an adult with an advanced solid tumor such as melanoma, head and neck, liver or kidney cancer.

The CDR3 is CASSISGTLSYEQYF. The CDR3 region has the DNA TGTGCCAGCAGCATCTCCGGGACGCTCTCCTACGAGCAGTACTTC. This chain links TRBV11-2 with TRBJ2-7; the D gene could be TRBD1 or TRBD2 (5 bases each). Germline V gene sequence: CDR1 SGHAT, CDR2 FQNNGV. Trimming removed 5 bases from V and 0 bases from J, with 14 bases in between. This CDR3 has 15 amino acids.